This T cell receptor (beta chain) was retrieved from a study of cytomegalovirus exposure and HLA in healthy donors. Study-level results: As a later analysis revealed, most CMV-associated TCR beta chains appeared HLA-restricted. Confirmation in vitro established that three CMV-associated chains were specific for CMV antigens.

With 60 Vbeta and 13 Jbeta primers, the PCR was carried out. The data were produced by immunoSEQ multiplex PCR, yet TCRdb's version contains in-frame clones alone and is incomplete. This table holds 150,000 to 200,000 clones, about three quarters found once. Germline CDR1 and CDR2: SGHDT and YYEEEE. The CDR3 totals 11 residues. V was clipped by 2 bases and J by 3 bases, with 3 bases between them. Concerning this clone itself: What it binds is not known.

The sequenced sample consisted of PBMCs. This rearrangement joins TRBV5-6 to TRBJ2-7; no definite D call. This TCR derives from a woman aged 40-49 years in good health and CMV-seronegative. The CDR3 is CASSFHYEQYF. CDR3 sequence (DNA): TGTGCCAGCAGCTTCCACTACGAGCAGTACTTC.